The T cell receptor (beta chain) under discussion was sequenced for a study of beta chain features in type 1 diabetes. Study-wide results and limits: A pattern of fewer insertions and more deletions at VDJ junctions was seen in type 1 diabetes patients. When Type 1 diabetes patients were examined, their TCRB CDR3s proved moderately but significantly shorter in all four CD4+ subsets.

Notes on this clone: Antigen: not known.

The germline CDR1 and CDR2 sequences are SGHNT and YYREEE (reference sequence). The CDR3 runs to 16 residues. V trimming: 0 bases; J trimming: 3 bases; junction bases outside the gene matches: 6. Reverse transcribing all isolated RNA meant expressed TCRB transcripts were sequenced. Assay: immunoSEQ multiplex PCR; the TCRdb copy retains only in-frame clones and omits some. The data hold just over 600,000 clones, with 15% observed a single time. Sequences were obtained from naive CD4+ T cells from blood. This rearrangement joins TRBV5-4 to TRBJ2-3, with TRBD1 identical over 8 bases. This TCR was sampled from a young man in good health. The DNA of the CDR3 is TGTGCCAGCAGCTTGGGGACAGGGTACTCAACAGATACGCAGTATTTT. This translates into CASSLGTGYSTDTQYF. The full variable domain, in which reference TRBV5-4 and TRBJ2-3 provide the parts outside the CDR3, is ETGVTQSPTHLIKTRGQQVTLRCSSQSGHNTVSWYQQALGQGPQFIFQYYREEENGRGNFPPRFSGLQFPNYSSELNVNALELDDSALYLCASSLGTGYSTDTQYFGPGTRLTVL.